The 12 T cell receptor beta chains listed next were all sequenced from one sample in a study of blood T cell repertoires in COVID-19. The data were produced by immunoSEQ multiplex PCR, yet TCRdb's version contains in-frame clones alone and is incomplete. Seen here are about 200,000 clones, 80% to 90% observed once, and the top ten hold about 4.8%. Material for sequencing was peripheral blood. The receptors originated from a man aged 50 or older with acute or convalescent COVID-19.

J is TRBJ2-7 and V is TRBV15; tentatively, D is TRBD2 (6 bases). Trimming stripped 2 bases from V and 3 bases from J, with 17 bases between. This CDR3 is built from 16 residues. Looked up from germline, CDR1 is LNHNV and CDR2 is YYDKDF (reference sequence). The DNA for the CDR3 is TGTGCCACCAGCAGAAGAACCCTCGGGAGTGTCTACGAGCAGTACTTC. It is translated as CATSRRTLGSVYEQYF. The full variable domain, rest sourced from reference TRBV15 and TRBJ2-7, is DAMVIQNPRYQVTQFGKPVTLSCSQTLNHNVMYWYQQKSSQAPKLLFHYYDKDFNNEADTPDNFQSRRPNTSFCFLDIRSPGLGDTAMYLCATSRRTLGSVYEQYFGPGTRLTVT.

This clone has only one observation. This chain connects TRBV19 to TRBJ1-3; 7 bases fit TRBD1. There are 14 residues in the CDR3. Germline V gives CDR1 LNHDA, CDR2 SQIVND (reference sequence). V dropped 8 bases and J dropped 0; count of bases not matched to a gene: 4. The DNA for the CDR3 is TGTGCCAGTTGTGAGGGGGCCTCTGGAAACACCATATATTTT. Amino acids: CASCEGASGNTIYF. Supplemented by reference TRBV19 and TRBJ1-3, the full variable domain reads DGGITQSPKYLFRKEGQNVTLSCEQNLNHDAMYWYRQDPGQGLRLIYYSQIVNDFQKGDIAEGYSVSREKKESFPLTVTSAQKNPTAFYLCASCEGASGNTIYFGEGSWLTVV.

The chain uses TRBV3-1 (or the pseudogene TRBV3-2) and TRBJ2-1; 8 bases fit TRBD2. V shed 4 bases, J shed 8 bases, and the junction held 7 bases outside the gene matches. This CDR3 has 14 amino acids. Germline values: CDR1 LGHDT, CDR2 YNNKEL (reference sequence). The CDR3 region is CASSPGTSVYEQFF. CDR3 nucleotide sequence: TGTGCCAGCAGCCCCGGGACTAGTGTCTATGAGCAGTTCTTC.

The chain is built from TRBV7-9 and TRBJ1-2; 7 nucleotides line up with TRBD1. V lost 0 bases, J lost 4 bases, and 8 bases stayed unmatched. CDR1 is SEHNR and CDR2 is FQNEAQ in the germline V gene (reference sequence). This CDR3 spans 16 amino acids. The CDR3 spells CASSLAGEGGGYGYTF. The CDR3 DNA reads TGTGCCAGCAGCTTAGCGGGGGAAGGGGGCGGCTATGGCTACACCTTC.

CDR3 in DNA: TGTGCCAGCAGCTCACAGGGTCGGGAGACCCAGTACTTC. Protein: CASSSQGRETQYF. This chain connects TRBV7-2 to TRBJ2-5; D is perhaps TRBD1 (6 bases). Deletions cut 4 bases from V and 5 bases from J, with 11 bases between. The CDR3 loop spans 13 amino acids. Germline CDR1 and CDR2: SGHTA and FQGNSA.

The DNA of the CDR3 is TGTGCCAGCAGACAGTCGGGGGGAAACTATGGCTACACCTTC. It specifies CASRQSGGNYGYTF. The chain recombines TRBV14 with TRBJ1-2, with D maybe TRBD1 (5 bases). The CDR3 has 14 residues. Trimming took off 6 bases at V and 2 bases at J, with 13 bases between the two ends. Germline V gene data show CDR1 as SGHDN and CDR2 as FVKESK.

V gene TRBV7-2 combines with J gene TRBJ2-1; 15 bases are a match to TRBD2. This CDR3 has 17 amino acids. CDR1 and CDR2 from the germline V gene are SGHTA and FQGNSA. V was clipped by 10 bases and J by 3 bases; unmatched bases: 10. CDR3 sequence (DNA): TGTGCCACCACGGGACTAGCGGGGGGCTTTAGCTACAATGAGCAGTTCTTC. Its protein is CATTGLAGGFSYNEQFF.

V gene TRBV19 combines with J gene TRBJ2-1; 7 positions agree with TRBD2. After removal of 6 bases from V and 3 bases from J, the junction contained 8 bases not matched to a gene. Germline V gives CDR1 LNHDA, CDR2 SQIVND (reference sequence). This CDR3 is built from 15 residues. Here the CDR3 reads CASRLSGLIYNEQFF. The CDR3 DNA reads as TGTGCCAGTAGACTCTCGGGACTAATCTACAATGAGCAGTTCTTC.

The gene calls are TRBV11-2 and TRBJ2-3; D is undetermined. Germline CDR1 is SGHAT and CDR2 is FQNNGV. The germline V and J ends were trimmed by 5 bases and 5 bases, with 11 bases remaining between them. The CDR3 covers 13 residues. This CDR3 reads CASSPRRGDTQYF. The CDR3 bases are TGTGCCAGCAGCCCACGACGCGGAGATACGCAGTATTTT. The variable domain in full, with the rest retrieved from reference TRBV11-2 and TRBJ2-3, is EAGVAQSPRYKIIEKRQSVAFWCNPISGHATLYWYQQILGQGPKLLIQFQNNGVVDDSQLPKDRFSAERLKGVDSTLKIQPAKLEDSAVYLCASSPRRGDTQYFGPGTRLTVL.

This chain uses TRBV6-1 with TRBJ1-2, with D perhaps TRBD1 (5 bases). Germline values: CDR1 MNHNS, CDR2 SASEGT. V lost 1 base to trimming and J lost 7 bases, with 10 bases between them. This CDR3 is built from 13 residues. As DNA, the CDR3 is TGTGCCAGCAGTGAAGGGCAGGGTGCTGGCTACACCTTC. Translation gives CASSEGQGAGYTF.

This clone was detected a few times. The DNA for the CDR3 is TGTGCCAGTAAGGGCGGGCCCTACGAGCAGTACTTC. It translates to CASKGGPYEQYF. V is TRBV19 and J is TRBJ2-7, with D perhaps matching TRBD2 (5 bases). In germline, CDR1 is LNHDA, CDR2 SQIVND (reference sequence). Trimming cost V 7 bases and J 2 bases, with 9 bases left between them. The CDR3 has 12 amino acids. Drawing the rest from reference TRBV19 and TRBJ2-7, the complete variable domain is DGGITQSPKYLFRKEGQNVTLSCEQNLNHDAMYWYRQDPGQGLRLIYYSQIVNDFQKGDIAEGYSVSREKKESFPLTVTSAQKNPTAFYLCASKGGPYEQYFGPGTRLTVT.

V gene TRBV6-5 combines with J gene TRBJ1-6, with 8 bases fitting TRBD1. Germline V gene data show CDR1 as MNHEY and CDR2 as SVGAGI. The junction had 6 bases not matched to a gene; V was cut back by 6 bases and J by 8 bases. This CDR3 is built from 14 residues. The DNA for the CDR3 is TGTGCCAGCAGGGGGCAGGGGGCACATTCACCCCTCCACTTT. Translation gives CASRGQGAHSPLHF.